Below, 31 T cell receptor beta chains from the same sample are listed, as sequenced in a study of beta chain features in type 1 diabetes. Investigators reverse transcribed all isolated RNA, so they sequenced expressed TCRB transcripts. Sequencing was performed with immunoSEQ multiplex PCR; in TCRdb, only in-frame clones are kept and a portion is missing. The data show just over 450,000 clones, around 30% seen once. The sequencing sample was made of naive CD4+ T cells from blood. Receptor source: a man younger than 30 in good health.

This chain connects TRBV18 to TRBJ2-7; D is uncertain. Trimming removed 6 bases at V and 0 bases at J, with 15 bases between. The CDR3 consists of 15 residues. Germline V gene sequence: CDR1 KGHSH, CDR2 LQKENI. The CDR3 bases are TGTGCCAGCTCGCTCTGGACCGTTAACTCCTACGAGCAGTACTTC. This encodes CASSLWTVNSYEQYF. Full variable domain (remainder filled in from reference TRBV18 and TRBJ2-7): NAGVMQNPRHLVRRRGQEARLRCSPMKGHSHVYWYRQLPEEGLKFMVYLQKENIIDESGMPKERFSAEFPKEGPSILRIQQVVRGDSAAYFCASSLWTVNSYEQYFGPGTRLTVT.

V usage is TRBV5-6 and J usage is TRBJ2-3; TRBD2 might be the D (5 bases). Trimming cost V 5 bases and J 2 bases, with 9 bases left between them. CDR1 is SGHDT, CDR2 YYEEEE, per germline. The CDR3 contains 13 residues. The CDR3 sequence: CASRSEVTDTQYF. The DNA for the CDR3 is TGTGCCAGCAGGTCGGAGGTCACAGATACGCAGTATTTT.

This clone was detected only a few times. This chain uses TRBV25-1 with TRBJ2-5; maybe TRBD1 (6 bases). The CDR3 has 15 amino acids. Trimming shortened V by 4 bases and J by 5 bases, and 17 bases separated the two germline ends. The V gene's germline CDR1 is MGHDK and CDR2 SYGVNS. The CDR3 sequence: CASSAPPEQGETQYF. The CDR3 DNA reads TGTGCCAGCAGTGCCCCCCCGGAGCAGGGGGAGACCCAGTACTTC.

This clone was detected a few times. At one end the junction does not follow the germline gene, possibly because of a read error. This sequence joins TRBV15 and TRBJ2-5, with D unresolved. Germline CDR1 is LNHNV and CDR2 is YYDKDF (reference sequence). The CDR3 consists of 13 residues. As DNA, the CDR3 is TGTGCCACCAGCAGAGATGTCGTAGAGGCCCAGTACTTC. Residues: CATSRDVVEAQYF.

The chain links TRBV30 to TRBJ2-5; D gene uncertain. CDR1 is GTSNPN, CDR2 SVGIG, per germline (reference sequence). This CDR3 comprises 13 residues. V was cut by 1 base and J by 5 bases, with 11 bases left in between. The CDR3 DNA reads TGTGCCTGGAGTGCCACCCTGGGTGAGACCCAGTACTTC. Amino acid sequence: CAWSATLGETQYF. The entire variable domain, with the rest obtained from reference TRBV30 and TRBJ2-5, is as follows: SQTIHQWPATLVQPVGSPLSLECTVEGTSNPNLYWYRQAAGRGLQLLFYSVGIGQISSEVPQNLSASRPQDRQFILSSKKLLLSDSGFYLCAWSATLGETQYFGPGTRLLVL.

This clone came up once. The rearrangement links TRBV29-1 to TRBJ1-2; 10 nucleotides align to TRBD1. The germline V gene encodes CDR1 SQVTM and CDR2 ANQGSEA. The CDR3 is 13 residues long. The junction had 6 bases not matched to a gene; V was cut back by 7 bases and J by 4 bases. The CDR3 loop reads CSGMTGGSYGYTF. Written as DNA, the CDR3 is TGCAGCGGTATGACAGGGGGCAGCTATGGCTACACCTTC. Combining the CDR3 with reference TRBV29-1 and TRBJ1-2 gives the whole variable domain SAVISQKPSRDICQRGTSLTIQCQVDSQVTMMFWYRQQPGQSLTLIATANQGSEATYESGFVIDKFPISRPNLTFSTLTVSNMSPEDSSIYLCSGMTGGSYGYTFGSGTRLTVV.

This clone was seen only a few times. The chain couples TRBV7-2 to TRBJ2-4; 11 bases map to TRBD2. Germline lookup yields CDR1 SGHTA and CDR2 FQGNSA. This CDR3 spans 15 amino acids. The V gene end was trimmed by 5 bases and the J gene end by 7 bases; junction bases not matched to a gene: 7. CDR3 sequence (DNA): TGTGCCAGCAGCCCGCCGGGACTAGCGGTCAACATTCAGTACTTC. This encodes CASSPPGLAVNIQYF. The complete variable domain, with remaining parts taken from reference TRBV7-2 and TRBJ2-4, reads GAGVSQSPSNKVTEKGKDVELRCDPISGHTALYWYRQSLGQGLEFLIYFQGNSAPDKSGLPSDRFSAERTGGSVSTLTIQRTQQEDSAVYLCASSPPGLAVNIQYFGAGTRLSVL.

This clone has a handful of counts. The chain couples TRBV29-1 to TRBJ2-4, with D unclear. Trimming took 4 bases from V and 5 from J, leaving 12 bases between them. The germline V gene encodes CDR1 SQVTM and CDR2 ANQGSEA. The CDR3 runs 13 residues. CDR3 amino acids: CSVADQHENIQYF. For the CDR3, the DNA is TGCAGCGTTGCTGACCAGCACGAAAACATTCAGTACTTC. The entire variable domain, with the rest obtained from reference TRBV29-1 and TRBJ2-4, is as follows: SAVISQKPSRDICQRGTSLTIQCQVDSQVTMMFWYRQQPGQSLTLIATANQGSEATYESGFVIDKFPISRPNLTFSTLTVSNMSPEDSSIYLCSVADQHENIQYFGAGTRLSVL.

As concerns this clone: The sample contains more than one DNA sequence encoding this CDR3. V usage is TRBV28 and J usage is TRBJ1-2; D unresolved. CDR3 size: 12 residues. Trimming shortened V by 3 bases and J by 5 bases, and 7 bases separated the two germline ends. Germline values: CDR1 MDHEN, CDR2 SYDVKM. The CDR3 coding sequence is TGTGCCAGCAGTTTGGGAGCATATGGCTACACCTTC. Residues: CASSLGAYGYTF.

The J gene is TRBJ1-1, the V gene TRBV5-4; possible D gene TRBD1, 6 bases. Looked up from germline, CDR1 is SGHNT and CDR2 is YYREEE (reference sequence). Trimming took off 6 bases at V and 4 bases at J, with 13 bases between the two ends. This CDR3 region has 13 residues. The DNA for the CDR3 is TGTGCCAGCACCACAGGGTTAGGCACTGAAGCTTTCTTT. Protein: CASTTGLGTEAFF.

J is TRBJ2-5 and V is TRBV5-1; weak D call: TRBD2 (5 bases). CDR1 is SGHRS and CDR2 is YFSETQ in the germline V gene. This CDR3 contains 14 residues. V lost 7 bases and J 3 bases, leaving 16 bases between the germline ends. The CDR3 spells CASGLGGTEETQYF. The CDR3 coding sequence is TGCGCCAGCGGACTCGGTGGAACCGAAGAGACCCAGTACTTC.

The rearrangement joins TRBV4-2 to TRBJ2-7; D remains ambiguous. V was trimmed by 4 bases and J by 2 bases, leaving 12 bases between them. Germline-derived CDR1 and CDR2 are LGHNA and YNFKEQ. The CDR3 consists of 14 residues. CDR3 nucleotides: TGTGCCAGCAGCCCCGAATTAGGACCCTACGAGCAGTACTTC. Protein product: CASSPELGPYEQYF.

This clone was found a few times. The chain couples TRBV30 to TRBJ2-7; D is ambiguous. Trimming took 2 bases from V and 2 from J, leaving 13 bases between them. Per the germline V gene, CDR1 is GTSNPN and CDR2 is SVGIG (reference sequence). This CDR3 contains 14 residues. CDR3 bases: TGTGCCTGGAGTTCGATTCCAGTGACCTACGAGCAGTACTTC. It codes for CAWSSIPVTYEQYF.

This clone came up a few times. The V gene is TRBV5-1, the J gene TRBJ2-1; 15 bases agree with TRBD2. The ends lost 2 bases at V and 9 bases at J; junction bases unmatched: 12. The length of the CDR3 is 18 residues. Germline assignment: CDR1 SGHRS and CDR2 YFSETQ. The CDR3 here is CASSLWTSGRAGSPEQFF. The CDR3 bases are TGCGCCAGCAGCTTATGGACTAGCGGGAGGGCCGGTTCTCCTGAGCAGTTCTTC.

The chain couples TRBV7-9 to TRBJ2-2; D is uncertain. The V end was cut by 1 base, the J end by 5 bases, with 5 bases between. This CDR3 contains 13 residues. Germline V lookup: CDR1 SEHNR, CDR2 FQNEAQ (reference sequence). For the CDR3, the DNA is TGTGCCAGCAGCTTAGAACGGACCGGGGAGCTGTTTTTT. It codes for CASSLERTGELFF.

The rearrangement links TRBV27 to TRBJ2-5, with D possibly called TRBD1 or TRBD2 (6 bases each). The CDR3 extends over 16 amino acids. V lost 11 bases, J lost 5 bases, and 27 bases lay in between. From germline, CDR1 is MNHEY and CDR2 SMNVEV (reference sequence). The CDR3 spells CALMEGITGRRETQYF. The CDR3 DNA follows: TGTGCCCTGATGGAGGGGATCACAGGGAGGAGGGAGACCCAGTACTTC.

This clone has just a few counts. CDR3 residues: CASSVDGYMNTEAFF. The CDR3 region has the DNA TGTGCCAGCAGCGTAGACGGCTATATGAACACTGAAGCTTTCTTT. The chain couples TRBV9 to TRBJ1-1, with D hard to call. The CDR3 has 15 amino acids. The germline gives CDR1 SGDLS, CDR2 YYNGEE. With 0 bases removed from V and 0 bases from J, the gap between germline ends came to 9 bases.

This clone was picked up a small number of times. V is TRBV19 and J is TRBJ2-5; D is ambiguous. Trimming shortened V by 4 bases and J by 4 bases, and 16 bases separated the two germline ends. The CDR3 spans 15 residues. Germline V gene data show CDR1 as LNHDA and CDR2 as SQIVND (reference sequence). The CDR3 coding sequence is TGTGCCAGTAGTAACCGGGCCACTGCCCTAGAGACCCAGTACTTC. Its protein product is CASSNRATALETQYF. The full variable domain, in which reference TRBV19 and TRBJ2-5 provide the parts outside the CDR3, is DGGITQSPKYLFRKEGQNVTLSCEQNLNHDAMYWYRQDPGQGLRLIYYSQIVNDFQKGDIAEGYSVSREKKESFPLTVTSAQKNPTAFYLCASSNRATALETQYFGPGTRLLVL.

This clone turned up a few times. The chain joins TRBV7-2 to TRBJ2-1; TRBD2 agrees at 10 bases. V lost 0 bases and J lost 2; bases outside the gene matches: 1. The germline V gene has CDR1 SGHTA and CDR2 FQGNSA. CDR3 length equals 16 residues. CDR3 amino acids: CASSLAGLAAYNEQFF. The CDR3 nucleotides read TGTGCCAGCAGCTTAGCCGGACTAGCGGCCTACAATGAGCAGTTCTTC.

V is TRBV18 and J is TRBJ2-1, with TRBD2 identical over 10 bases. This CDR3 region has 16 residues. V lost 6 bases and J lost 7; bases outside the gene matches: 12. Per germline, CDR1 KGHSH and CDR2 LQKENI. The CDR3 reads CASSPQPGLAYNEQFF. CDR3 bases: TGTGCCAGCTCCCCGCAACCGGGACTAGCGTATAATGAGCAGTTCTTC.

This chain links TRBV7-3 with TRBJ2-1, with 11 bases aligning to TRBD2. This CDR3 is 14 amino acids long. Germline V lookup: CDR1 SGHTA, CDR2 FQGTGA. With 10 bases clipped from V and 8 bases from J, the junction kept 10 bases outside the gene matches. CDR3 region: CANRIAGGPHEQFF. DNA of the CDR3: TGTGCCAACCGAATAGCGGGAGGGCCTCATGAGCAGTTCTTC.

In its sample, this clone was seen a few times. The chain couples TRBV9 to TRBJ2-1; 7 bases are shared with TRBD2. The CDR3 length is 16 residues. Germline CDR1 is SGDLS and CDR2 is YYNGEE. The ends lost 3 bases at V and 0 bases at J; junction bases unmatched: 6. Here the CDR3 reads CASSEAGRFSYNEQFF. CDR3 coding DNA: TGTGCCAGCAGCGAGGCCGGGAGGTTCTCCTACAATGAGCAGTTCTTC.

Only a few counts were recorded for this clone. The V gene is TRBV18, the J gene TRBJ2-3, with a possible D match to TRBD2 (6 bases). CDR1 is KGHSH, CDR2 LQKENI, per germline. The CDR3 extends over 18 amino acids. V lost 4 bases to trimming and J lost 0 bases, with 20 bases between them. The CDR3 DNA reads as TGTGCCAGCTCACTCTCAGGGAGAGCCGGGACTAGCACAGATACGCAGTATTTT. This encodes CASSLSGRAGTSTDTQYF. The whole variable domain, remainder taken from reference TRBV18 and TRBJ2-3, is NAGVMQNPRHLVRRRGQEARLRCSPMKGHSHVYWYRQLPEEGLKFMVYLQKENIIDESGMPKERFSAEFPKEGPSILRIQQVVRGDSAAYFCASSLSGRAGTSTDTQYFGPGTRLTVL.

The chain combines TRBV18 with TRBJ2-1; 7 nucleotides line up with TRBD2. Germline lookup yields CDR1 KGHSH and CDR2 LQKENI. The CDR3 consists of 16 residues. V shed 0 bases, J shed 0 bases, and the junction held 2 bases outside the gene matches. CDR3 protein: CASSPPGGSSYNEQFF. As DNA, the CDR3 is TGTGCCAGCTCACCACCGGGGGGGAGCTCCTACAATGAGCAGTTCTTC. The full variable domain, completed using reference TRBV18 and TRBJ2-1, is NAGVMQNPRHLVRRRGQEARLRCSPMKGHSHVYWYRQLPEEGLKFMVYLQKENIIDESGMPKERFSAEFPKEGPSILRIQQVVRGDSAAYFCASSPPGGSSYNEQFFGPGTRLTVL.

The chain joins TRBV5-4 to TRBJ2-2, with 8 bases that match TRBD1. The CDR3 contains 17 residues. CDR1 SGHNT and CDR2 YYREEE come from the germline V gene (reference sequence). With V trimmed by 4 bases and J by 1 base, 9 bases remained unmatched. The CDR3: CASSTGQVQMNTGELFF. The CDR3 nucleotides are TGTGCCAGCAGCACGGGACAGGTACAGATGAACACCGGGGAGCTGTTTTTT.

This clone was counted only a few times. The chain employs TRBV10-3 and TRBJ2-1, with 14 bases lining up with TRBD2. The V gene's germline CDR1 is ENHRY and CDR2 SYGVKD. This CDR3 region has 15 residues. V shed 6 bases and J 6 bases; nucleotides not matched to a gene: 4. The CDR3 nucleotides are TGTGCCATCAGCCAGGGACTAGCGGGAGTCAATGAGCAGTTCTTC. This codes for CAISQGLAGVNEQFF.

The gene calls are TRBV18 and TRBJ2-3; the D call may be TRBD1 or TRBD2 (5 bases each). The CDR3 contains 15 residues. In germline, CDR1 is KGHSH, CDR2 LQKENI. V shed 6 bases and J shed 6 bases, with 19 bases lying between them. DNA of the CDR3: TGTGCCAGCTCGCCCGGGACCCGAGGGGCCGATACGCAGTATTTT. Amino acid sequence: CASSPGTRGADTQYF.

The chain employs TRBV30 and TRBJ1-6, with D possibly matching TRBD1 (5 bases). This CDR3 comprises 15 residues. V dropped 2 bases and J dropped 9 bases, with 17 bases sitting between them. The V gene's germline CDR1 is GTSNPN and CDR2 SVGIG (reference sequence). CDR3: CAWSFAGLRISPLHF. In DNA, the CDR3 is TGTGCCTGGAGTTTTGCGGGACTGCGAATTTCACCCCTCCACTTT. The full variable domain, completed using reference TRBV30 and TRBJ1-6, is SQTIHQWPATLVQPVGSPLSLECTVEGTSNPNLYWYRQAAGRGLQLLFYSVGIGQISSEVPQNLSASRPQDRQFILSSKKLLLSDSGFYLCAWSFAGLRISPLHFGNGTRLTVT.

In regard to this clone: This sample also contains other DNA sequences that code for the same CDR3. The chain has TRBV18 and TRBJ2-3; D is unresolved. The V gene lost 0 bases and the J gene lost 4 bases, with 2 bases spanning the gap. Germline loops: CDR1 KGHSH, CDR2 LQKENI. CDR3 size: 12 residues. Here the CDR3 reads CASSPPADTQYF. In DNA form, the CDR3 reads TGTGCCAGCTCACCACCCGCAGATACGCAGTATTTT.

The rearrangement uses TRBV9 and TRBJ1-4, with 7 bases aligning to TRBD1. The CDR3 totals 15 residues. The ends lost 3 bases at V and 8 bases at J; junction bases unmatched: 10. CDR1 and CDR2 (germline): SGDLS, YYNGEE. The CDR3 protein is CASSAGQVGGEKLFF. The CDR3, as DNA: TGTGCCAGCAGCGCCGGACAGGTCGGTGGGGAAAAACTGTTTTTT.

The V gene is TRBV5-1, the J gene TRBJ2-1; TRBD2 agrees at 9 bases. This CDR3 is built from 16 residues. The V segment lost 3 bases and the J segment 4 bases; nucleotides outside the gene matches: 8. Germline V gene sequence: CDR1 SGHRS, CDR2 YFSETQ. The CDR3 region has the DNA TGCGCCAGCAGCTCCGGCTCTAGCGGGAATTACAATGAGCAGTTCTTC. It is translated as CASSSGSSGNYNEQFF.